The clone carrying this T cell receptor (beta chain) was seen just once. The data derive from a study of technical replicates of blood from a handful of donors. Clones were sequenced by immunoSEQ multiplex PCR, and TCRdb holds only the in-frame ones, with some missing. The sample holds about 100,000 clones, almost 96% seen once. Germline CDR1 is ENHRY and CDR2 is SYGVKD. With V trimmed by 0 bases and J by 6 bases, 6 bases remained unmatched. There are 16 residues in the CDR3. The sequencing sample was made of T cells isolated from PBMCs. The source of this sequence is a human donor in good health. This chain links TRBV10-3 with TRBJ2-5, with 11 bases lining up with TRBD2. CDR3 nucleotides: TGTGCCATCAGTGAGTCTCCCCTAGCGGGAGGAAAGACCCAGTACTTC. Translation gives CAISESPLAGGKTQYF.